The clone carrying this T cell receptor beta chain has only one observation. PCR was performed a second time for 7 to 11 cycles using a sample-barcoded 5' primer and a J-beta primer mix. Each cDNA was tagged by a template-switch adaptor containing 12 random nucleotides. TCRdb re-derived calls from the 5' RACE reads in MiXCR, one entry per CDR3 protein. The sample yields hundreds of thousands of distinct CDR3 sequences, under 25% seen once. The sample is drawn from a study of blood T cells in healthy people across ages. The V and J ends lost 1 base and 5 bases respectively, with 5 bases between them. The germline V gene has CDR1 MNHNS and CDR2 SASEGT. The CDR3 is 12 amino acids.

The V call is TRBV6-1, the J call TRBJ1-1, with D unresolved. This TCR was recovered from a man in his 70s in good health. The sequenced sample was blood. CDR3 in amino acids: CASSEGWTEAFF. The CDR3 bases are TGTGCCAGCAGTGAAGGTTGGACTGAAGCTTTCTTT.